This TCR beta chain was sequenced during a study of T cell responses to AZD1222 COVID-19 vaccine. Findings and caveats of the study: Clonal diversity was possibly underestimated, and white British individuals and females predominated among donors. No day 14 peak samples; only post-peak repertoires were characterized.

Per the germline V gene, CDR1 is MGHDK and CDR2 is SYGVNS. The CDR3 is made up of 16 amino acids. With 2 bases clipped from V and 5 bases from J, the junction kept 5 bases outside the gene matches. On this clone itself: What it binds is not known.

The protocol was immunoSEQ multiplex PCR, while the TCRdb copy is restricted to in-frame clones and leaves out a portion. The repertoire holds 150,000 to 200,000 clones, with 80% to 95% as singletons. Sequences were derived from peripheral blood, sampled 28 days after the second AZD1222 dose. This chain joins TRBV25-1 and TRBJ1-4; the match to TRBD1 covers 10 bases. The receptor comes from an adult who received the AZD1222 COVID-19 vaccine. CDR3 loop: CASSEHLGQGNEKLFF. The CDR3 DNA reads TGTGCCAGCAGTGAACATTTGGGACAGGGGAATGAAAAACTGTTTTTT.